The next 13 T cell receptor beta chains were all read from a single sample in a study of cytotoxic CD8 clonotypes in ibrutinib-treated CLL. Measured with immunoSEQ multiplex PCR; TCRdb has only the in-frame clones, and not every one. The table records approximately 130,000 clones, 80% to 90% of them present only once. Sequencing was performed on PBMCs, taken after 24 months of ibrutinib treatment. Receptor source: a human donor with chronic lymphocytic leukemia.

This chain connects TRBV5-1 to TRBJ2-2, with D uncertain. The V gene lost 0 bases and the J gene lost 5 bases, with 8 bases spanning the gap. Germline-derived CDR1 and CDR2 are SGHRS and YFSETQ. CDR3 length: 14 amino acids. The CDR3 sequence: CASSLGRSTGELFF. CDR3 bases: TGCGCCAGCAGCTTGGGTCGATCTACCGGGGAGCTGTTTTTT.

CDR3: CATSRGNNEQFF. CDR3 bases: TGTGCCACCAGCCGGGGTAACAATGAGCAGTTCTTC. This chain uses TRBV18 with TRBJ2-1; D possibly corresponds to TRBD2 (5 bases). V was clipped by 10 bases and J by 5 bases, with 12 bases between them. The CDR3 covers 12 residues. Germline V gene data show CDR1 as KGHSH and CDR2 as LQKENI.

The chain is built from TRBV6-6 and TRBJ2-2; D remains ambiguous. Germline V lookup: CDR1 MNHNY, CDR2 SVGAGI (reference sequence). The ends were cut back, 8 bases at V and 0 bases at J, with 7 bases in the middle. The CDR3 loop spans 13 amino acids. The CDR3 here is CASPDTNTGELFF. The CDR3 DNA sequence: TGTGCCAGCCCAGACACGAACACCGGGGAGCTGTTTTTT.

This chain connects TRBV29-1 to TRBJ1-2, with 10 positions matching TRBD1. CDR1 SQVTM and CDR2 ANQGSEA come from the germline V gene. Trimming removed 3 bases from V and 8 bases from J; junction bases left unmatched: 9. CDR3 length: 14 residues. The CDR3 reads CSVDRDRGLKGYTF. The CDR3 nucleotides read TGCAGCGTTGATCGGGACAGGGGATTGAAAGGCTACACCTTC.

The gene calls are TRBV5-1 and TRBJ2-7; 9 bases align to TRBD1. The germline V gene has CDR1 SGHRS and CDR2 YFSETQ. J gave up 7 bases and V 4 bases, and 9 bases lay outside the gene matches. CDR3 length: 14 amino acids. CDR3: CASSRGTGIGEQYF. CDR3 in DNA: TGCGCCAGCAGCCGAGGGACAGGGATAGGGGAGCAGTACTTC.

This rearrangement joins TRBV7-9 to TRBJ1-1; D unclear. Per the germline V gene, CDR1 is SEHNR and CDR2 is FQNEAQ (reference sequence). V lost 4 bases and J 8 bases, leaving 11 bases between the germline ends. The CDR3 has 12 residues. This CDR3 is CASSSRGGEAFF. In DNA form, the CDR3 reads TGTGCCAGCAGCTCCCGGGGAGGGGAAGCTTTCTTT.

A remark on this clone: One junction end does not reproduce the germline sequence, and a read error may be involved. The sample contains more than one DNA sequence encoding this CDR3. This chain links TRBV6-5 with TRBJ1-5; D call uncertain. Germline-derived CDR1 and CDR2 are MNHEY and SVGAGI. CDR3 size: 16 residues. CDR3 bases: TGCGCCAGCAGTTACTCGCGACCGACTAGCAATCAGCCCCAGCATTTT. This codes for CASSYSRPTSNQPQHF.

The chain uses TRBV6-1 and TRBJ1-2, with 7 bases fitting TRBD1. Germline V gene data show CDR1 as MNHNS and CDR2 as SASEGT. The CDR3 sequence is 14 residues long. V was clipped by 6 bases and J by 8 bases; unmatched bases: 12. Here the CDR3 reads CASREQGLSWGYTF. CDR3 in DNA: TGTGCCAGCAGGGAACAGGGGCTCTCATGGGGCTACACCTTC.

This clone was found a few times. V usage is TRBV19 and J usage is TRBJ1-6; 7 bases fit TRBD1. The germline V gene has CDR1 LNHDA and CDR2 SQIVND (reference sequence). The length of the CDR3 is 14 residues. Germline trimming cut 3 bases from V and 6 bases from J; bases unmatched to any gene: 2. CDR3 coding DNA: TGTGCCAGTAGTATCAGACAGGGTAATTCACCCCTCCACTTT. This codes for CASSIRQGNSPLHF.

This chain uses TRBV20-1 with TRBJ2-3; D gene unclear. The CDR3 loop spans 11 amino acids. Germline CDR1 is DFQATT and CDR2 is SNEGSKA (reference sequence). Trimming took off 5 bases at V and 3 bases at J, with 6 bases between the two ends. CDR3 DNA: TGCAGTGCTGGTCCAACAGATACGCAGTATTTT. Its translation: CSAGPTDTQYF.

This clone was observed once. DNA for the CDR3: TGTGCCAGCAGCTTAGCGGGGTCAGGGGGCTATGGCTACACCTTC. This encodes CASSLAGSGGYGYTF. The chain employs TRBV7-9 and TRBJ1-2; 7 nucleotides align to TRBD1. The CDR3 is made up of 15 amino acids. V was clipped by 0 bases and J by 4 bases; unmatched bases: 5. Germline assignment: CDR1 SEHNR and CDR2 FQNEAQ (reference sequence).

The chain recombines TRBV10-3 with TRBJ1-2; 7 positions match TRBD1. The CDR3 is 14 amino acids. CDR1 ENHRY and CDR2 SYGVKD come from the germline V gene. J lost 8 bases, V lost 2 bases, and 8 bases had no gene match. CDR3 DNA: TGTGCCATCAGTGAGGTGACAGGGTCCTCAGGCTACACCTTC. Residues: CAISEVTGSSGYTF.

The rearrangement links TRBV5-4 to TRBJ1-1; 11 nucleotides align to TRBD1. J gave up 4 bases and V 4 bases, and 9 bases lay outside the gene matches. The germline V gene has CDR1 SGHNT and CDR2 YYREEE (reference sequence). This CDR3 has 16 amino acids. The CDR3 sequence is CASSGATGTGGTEAFF. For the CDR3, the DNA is TGTGCCAGCAGCGGCGCCACCGGGACAGGGGGCACTGAAGCTTTCTTT.